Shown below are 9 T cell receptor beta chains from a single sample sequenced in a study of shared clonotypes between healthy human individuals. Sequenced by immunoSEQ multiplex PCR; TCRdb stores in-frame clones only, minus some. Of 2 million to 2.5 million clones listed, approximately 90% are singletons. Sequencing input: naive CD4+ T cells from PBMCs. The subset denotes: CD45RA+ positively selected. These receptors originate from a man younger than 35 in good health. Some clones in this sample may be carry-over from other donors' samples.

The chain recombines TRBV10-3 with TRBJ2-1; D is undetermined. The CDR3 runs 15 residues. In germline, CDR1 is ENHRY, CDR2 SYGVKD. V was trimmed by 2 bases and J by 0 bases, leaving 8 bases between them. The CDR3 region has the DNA TGTGCCATCAGTGAGGTGGTTCCCTCCTACAATGAGCAGTTCTTC. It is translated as CAISEVVPSYNEQFF.

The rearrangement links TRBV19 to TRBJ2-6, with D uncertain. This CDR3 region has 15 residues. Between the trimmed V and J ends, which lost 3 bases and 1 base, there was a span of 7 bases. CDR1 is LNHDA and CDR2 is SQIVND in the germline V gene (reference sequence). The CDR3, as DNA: TGTGCCAGTAGTATCCAGTTTTCTGGGGCCAACGTCCTGACTTTC. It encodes CASSIQFSGANVLTF.

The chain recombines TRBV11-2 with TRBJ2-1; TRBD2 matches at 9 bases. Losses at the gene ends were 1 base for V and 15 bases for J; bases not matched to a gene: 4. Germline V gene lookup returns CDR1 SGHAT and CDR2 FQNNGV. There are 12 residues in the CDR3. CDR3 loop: CASSLGREGWFF. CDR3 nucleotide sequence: TGTGCCAGCAGCTTAGGGCGGGAGGGGTGGTTCTTC.

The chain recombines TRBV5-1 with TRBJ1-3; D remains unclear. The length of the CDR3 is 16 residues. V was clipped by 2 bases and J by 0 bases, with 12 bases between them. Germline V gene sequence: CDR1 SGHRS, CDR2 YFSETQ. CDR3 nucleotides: TGCGCCAGCAGCTTTAATCCGGATTTCTCTGGAAACACCATATATTTT. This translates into CASSFNPDFSGNTIYF.

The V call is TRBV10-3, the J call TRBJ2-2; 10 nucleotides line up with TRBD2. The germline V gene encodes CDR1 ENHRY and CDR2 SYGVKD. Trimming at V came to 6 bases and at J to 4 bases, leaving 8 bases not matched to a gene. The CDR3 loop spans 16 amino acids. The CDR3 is CAIRASGSISTGELFF. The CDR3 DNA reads TGTGCCATCAGGGCTAGCGGGAGCATAAGCACCGGGGAGCTGTTTTTT.

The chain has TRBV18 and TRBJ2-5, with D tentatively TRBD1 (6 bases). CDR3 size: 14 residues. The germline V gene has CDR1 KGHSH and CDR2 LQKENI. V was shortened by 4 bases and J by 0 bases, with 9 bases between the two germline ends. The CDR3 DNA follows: TGTGCCAGCTCACACCCAGGGGACCAAGAGACCCAGTACTTC. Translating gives CASSHPGDQETQYF.

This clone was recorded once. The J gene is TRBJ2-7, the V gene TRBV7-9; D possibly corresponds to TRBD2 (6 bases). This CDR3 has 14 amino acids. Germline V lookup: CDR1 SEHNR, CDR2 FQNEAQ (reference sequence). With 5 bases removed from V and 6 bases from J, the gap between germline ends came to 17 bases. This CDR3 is CASSRWDWDSEQYF. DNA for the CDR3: TGTGCCAGCAGCCGATGGGACTGGGATAGCGAGCAGTACTTC.

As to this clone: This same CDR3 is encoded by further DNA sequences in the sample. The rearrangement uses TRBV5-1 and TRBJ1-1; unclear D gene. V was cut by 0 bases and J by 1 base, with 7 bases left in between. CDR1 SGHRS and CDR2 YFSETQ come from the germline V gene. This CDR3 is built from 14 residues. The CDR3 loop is CASSLAGSNTEAFF. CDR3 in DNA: TGCGCCAGCAGCTTGGCCGGCTCGAACACTGAAGCTTTCTTT.

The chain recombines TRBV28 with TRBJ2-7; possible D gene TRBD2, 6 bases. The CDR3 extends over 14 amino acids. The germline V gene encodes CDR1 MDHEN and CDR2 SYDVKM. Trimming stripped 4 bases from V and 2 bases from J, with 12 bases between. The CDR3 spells CASSSPGVTYEQYF. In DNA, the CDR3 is TGTGCCAGCAGTTCACCGGGAGTGACCTACGAGCAGTACTTC.